One sample yielded the 9 T cell receptor beta chains listed below, sequenced in a study of T cell responses to AZD1222 COVID-19 vaccine. The method was immunoSEQ multiplex PCR; TCRdb's version includes in-frame clones alone and lacks a portion of them. The sample carries around 100,000 clones, nearly 90% recorded once. The input for sequencing was peripheral blood, taken on day 0 of AZD1222 vaccination. The receptor set was obtained from an adult in good health.

This clone was counted between two and nine times. J is TRBJ2-3 and V is TRBV28; D uncertain. Germline V lookup: CDR1 MDHEN, CDR2 SYDVKM. V was pared by 5 bases and J by 2 bases, with 14 bases between. The CDR3 loop spans 15 amino acids. The CDR3, as DNA: TGTGCCAGCAGTCGACCCTATGGTGCCACAGATACGCAGTATTTT. It is translated as CASSRPYGATDTQYF.

The V and J genes are TRBV7-9 and TRBJ2-7; D unclear. Germline V gives CDR1 SEHNR, CDR2 FQNEAQ (reference sequence). CDR3 length: 12 residues. V was cut by 2 bases and J by 3 bases, with 5 bases left in between. CDR3 nucleotides: TGTGCCAGCAGCTTATCTGTCTACGAGCAGTACTTC. Its protein is CASSLSVYEQYF.

The gene calls are TRBV12-5 and TRBJ2-3, with unresolved D. V lost 3 bases to trimming and J lost 3 bases, with 7 bases between them. The CDR3 consists of 13 residues. Germline values: CDR1 LGHNT, CDR2 FRNRAP. CDR3 sequence reads: CASGLRETDTQYF. CDR3 bases: TGTGCTAGTGGTTTAAGGGAAACAGATACGCAGTATTTT.

The chain joins TRBV2 to TRBJ1-5, with D possibly TRBD1 on 5 matching bases. Per germline, CDR1 SNHLY and CDR2 FYNNEI. V was pared by 4 bases and J by 7 bases, with 14 bases between. The CDR3 sequence is 14 residues long. CDR3 in DNA: TGTGCCAGCAGTGCTGCAGGGCGAAGACAGCCCCAGCATTTT. Translating it yields CASSAAGRRQPQHF.

The CDR3 coding sequence is TGTGCCAGCAGCCTCACCGGACTAGCGGGACTGGATGAGCAGTTCTTC. Protein: CASSLTGLAGLDEQFF. The chain uses TRBV13 and TRBJ2-1; TRBD2 agrees at 12 bases. Per the germline V gene, CDR1 is PRHDT and CDR2 is FYEKMQ (reference sequence). J was trimmed by 8 bases and V by 5 bases; bases with no gene match: 10. The CDR3 sequence is 16 residues long.

This chain uses TRBV9 with TRBJ1-1; possibly TRBD1 for D (5 bases). Trimming pared 0 bases from V and 2 bases from J, leaving 14 bases between. The germline gives CDR1 SGDLS, CDR2 YYNGEE. The length of the CDR3 is 16 residues. The CDR3 coding sequence is TGTGCCAGCAGCGTAGATCATGGGGACTTAAACACTGAAGCTTTCTTT. This encodes CASSVDHGDLNTEAFF.

The V call is TRBV9, the J call TRBJ1-2; no definite D call. Germline CDR1 is SGDLS and CDR2 is YYNGEE. CDR3 length equals 14 residues. V was clipped by 1 base and J by 6 bases, with 13 bases between them. As DNA, the CDR3 is TGTGCCAGCAGCGTATCGGACCTGAGGCATGGCTACACCTTC. This sequence encodes CASSVSDLRHGYTF.

The rearrangement uses TRBV28 and TRBJ2-1, with 7 bases matching TRBD2. The CDR3 sequence is 15 residues long. Germline loops: CDR1 MDHEN, CDR2 SYDVKM. V lost 6 bases to trimming and J lost 0 bases; unmatched junction nucleotides: 5. CDR3 DNA sequence: TGTGCCAGCAGAACGGGGGGAAGCTCCTACAATGAGCAGTTCTTC. This translates into CASRTGGSSYNEQFF.

This rearrangement joins TRBV24-1 to TRBJ1-1; D perhaps matches TRBD1 (6 bases). CDR3 size: 12 residues. V was pared by 4 bases and J by 9 bases, with 11 bases between. Germline assignment: CDR1 KGHDR and CDR2 SFDVKD. CDR3 protein: CATSEATGKAFF. In nucleotides, the CDR3 is TGTGCCACCAGTGAGGCCACAGGGAAAGCTTTCTTT.